The table lists the clone carrying this T cell receptor (beta chain) with a count of one. What it binds is not known. These data are taken from a study of radiotherapy plus CTLA-4 blockade in lung cancer. As for the study in general: Disease control was seen in 30% to 35% of patients, objective responses in around 17%.

Study results and caveats: Early shifts in blood T cell clones, with interferon-beta, reportedly predicted response best. Among blood TCR repertoires after radiotherapy plus ipilimumab, tumor-derived clones expanded.

This CDR3 spans 18 amino acids. Looked up from germline, CDR1 is MDHEN and CDR2 is SYDVKM. V lost 7 bases and J lost 5; bases outside the gene matches: 19. Some clones are missing from TCRdb's copy, which holds only in-frame ones; the method was immunoSEQ multiplex PCR. The table lists some 110,000 clones, approximately 90% of them singletons, with 6.9% in the top ten. Sequencing was performed on peripheral blood, taken from a patient treated with radiotherapy plus ipilimumab. The sequence derives from a human donor with non-small cell lung cancer that progressed on radiotherapy plus ipilimumab. The chain recombines TRBV28 with TRBJ1-1; 10 bases line up with TRBD1. For the CDR3, the DNA is TGTGCCAGCACCCCCGAGGACAGGGGGGAATGGTTTGGGACTGAAGCTTTCTTT. This gives the protein CASTPEDRGEWFGTEAFF.